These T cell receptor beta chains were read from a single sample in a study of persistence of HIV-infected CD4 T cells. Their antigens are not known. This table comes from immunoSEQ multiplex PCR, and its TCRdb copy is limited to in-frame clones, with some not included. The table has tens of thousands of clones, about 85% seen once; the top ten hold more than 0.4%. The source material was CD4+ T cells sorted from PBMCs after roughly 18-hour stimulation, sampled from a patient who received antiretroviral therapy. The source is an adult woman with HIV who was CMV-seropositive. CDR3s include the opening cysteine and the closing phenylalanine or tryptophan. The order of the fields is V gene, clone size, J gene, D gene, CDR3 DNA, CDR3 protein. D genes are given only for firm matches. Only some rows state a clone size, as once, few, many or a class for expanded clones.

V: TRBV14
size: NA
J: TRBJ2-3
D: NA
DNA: TGTGCCAGCAGCCGTAACACAGGGACCGATACGCAGTATTTT
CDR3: CASSRNTGTDTQYF

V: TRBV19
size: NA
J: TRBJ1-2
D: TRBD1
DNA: TGTGCCAGTAGAGGGACAGACTATGGCTACACCTTC
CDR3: CASRGTDYGYTF

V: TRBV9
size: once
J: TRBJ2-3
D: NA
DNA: TGTGCCAGCAGCGCCAGCACAGATACGCAGTATTTT
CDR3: CASSASTDTQYF

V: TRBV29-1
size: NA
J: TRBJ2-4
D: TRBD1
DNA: TGCAGCGGAGGGACAGGAGGTTCCAAAAACATTCAGTACTTC
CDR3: CSGGTGGSKNIQYF

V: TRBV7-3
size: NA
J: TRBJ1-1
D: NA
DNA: TGTGCCAGCAGCCCAAACCGGGGACCGAACACTGAAGCTTTCTTT
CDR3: CASSPNRGPNTEAFF

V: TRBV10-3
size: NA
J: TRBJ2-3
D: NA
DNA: TGTGCCTCTCTGGGTCTTTCATCGACAGATACGCAGTATTTT
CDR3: CASLGLSSTDTQYF

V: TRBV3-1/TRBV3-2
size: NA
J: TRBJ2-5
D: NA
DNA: TGTGCCAGCAGCCAGAACAACCAAGAGACCCAGTACTTC
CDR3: CASSQNNQETQYF

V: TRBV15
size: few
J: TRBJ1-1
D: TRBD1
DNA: TGTGCCACCAGCAGGAGACAGGGAGAGACTGAAGCTTTCTTT
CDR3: CATSRRQGETEAFF

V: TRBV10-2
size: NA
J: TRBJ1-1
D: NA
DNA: TGCGCCAGCAGTGAGTTTGCCCAGAGCACTGAAGCTTTCTTT
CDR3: CASSEFAQSTEAFF

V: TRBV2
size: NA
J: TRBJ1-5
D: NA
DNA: TGTGCCAGCAGTGTTACCAGGGGAACTCAGCCCCAGCATTTT
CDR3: CASSVTRGTQPQHF

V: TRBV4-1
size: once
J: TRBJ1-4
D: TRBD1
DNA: TGCGCCAGCAGCCATGGACAGGGGGCGATTGAAAAACTGTTTTTT
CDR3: CASSHGQGAIEKLFF

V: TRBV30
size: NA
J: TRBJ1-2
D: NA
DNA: TGTGCCTTCTTTGGGGGTGGCTATGGCTACACCTTC
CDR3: CAFFGGGYGYTF

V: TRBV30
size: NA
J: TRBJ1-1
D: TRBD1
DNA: TGTGCCTGGAGTGGGACAGGGGACGTGAACACTGAAGCTTTCTTT
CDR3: CAWSGTGDVNTEAFF

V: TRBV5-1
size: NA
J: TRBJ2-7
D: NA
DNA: TGCGCCAGCAGCTTGGAGGTAGGCGCCGGAGGGCAGTACTTC
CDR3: CASSLEVGAGGQYF

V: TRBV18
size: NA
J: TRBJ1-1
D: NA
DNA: TGTGCCAGCTCGCCGGTAGGGGGGACTGAAGCTTTCTTT
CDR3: CASSPVGGTEAFF

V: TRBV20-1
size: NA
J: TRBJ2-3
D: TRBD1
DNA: TGCAGTGCTAGTTTGGGACAGGGGGCAGATACGCAGTATTTT
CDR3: CSASLGQGADTQYF

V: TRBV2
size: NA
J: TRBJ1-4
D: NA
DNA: TGTGCCACCAACGGGGGGGTGCAAGAAAAACTGTTTTTT
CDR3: CATNGGVQEKLFF

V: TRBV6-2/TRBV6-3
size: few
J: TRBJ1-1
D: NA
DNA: TGTGCCAGCAGTTCGGAACTGGGGGGGGCGCAGACTGAAGCTTTCTTT
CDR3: CASSSELGGAQTEAFF

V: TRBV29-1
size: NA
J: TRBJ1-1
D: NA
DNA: TGCAGCGGAGGGTGGGCGAACACTGAAGCTTTCTTT
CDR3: CSGGWANTEAFF

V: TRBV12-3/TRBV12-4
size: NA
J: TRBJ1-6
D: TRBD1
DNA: TGTGCCAGCAGACAGACAGGGAATTCACCCCTCCACTTT
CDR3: CASRQTGNSPLHF

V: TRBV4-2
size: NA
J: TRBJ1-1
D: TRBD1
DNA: TGTGCCAGCAGCCGCTACAGGGGGCGAGTGACTGAAGCTTTCTTT
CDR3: CASSRYRGRVTEAFF

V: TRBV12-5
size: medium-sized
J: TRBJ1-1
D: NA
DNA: TGTGCTAGTGGCCCCGGCCTGCCCCCCCGGGGGATCACTGAAGCTTTCTTT
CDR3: CASGPGLPPRGITEAFF

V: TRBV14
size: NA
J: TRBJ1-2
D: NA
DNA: TGTGCCAGCAGCCGGAGGGCCAGCGACTATGGCTACACCTTC
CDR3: CASSRRASDYGYTF

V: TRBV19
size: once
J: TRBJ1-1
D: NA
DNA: TGTGCCAGTAGCGTTGTCGCGGCCACTGAAGCTTTCTTT
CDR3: CASSVVAATEAFF

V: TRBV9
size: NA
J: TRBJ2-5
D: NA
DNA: TGTGCCAGCAGCGCCCTGGGACTCGTACAAGAGACCCAGTACTTC
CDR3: CASSALGLVQETQYF

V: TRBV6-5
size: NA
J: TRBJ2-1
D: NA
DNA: TGTGCCAGCAGTCGTATAGGACTGACCTACAATGAGCAGTTCTTC
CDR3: CASSRIGLTYNEQFF

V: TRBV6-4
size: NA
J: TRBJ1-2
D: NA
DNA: TGTGCCAGCAGTGATTATGGGGGGCTCGGTGGCTACACCTTC
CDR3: CASSDYGGLGGYTF

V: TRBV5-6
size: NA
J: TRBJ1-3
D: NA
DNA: TGTGCCAGCAGCTTACCGGGACCCATCTCTGGAAACACCATATATTTT
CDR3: CASSLPGPISGNTIYF

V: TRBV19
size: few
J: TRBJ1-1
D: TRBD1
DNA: TGTGCCAGTAGTATTGCATGGGGACAGGGTGCCACTGAAGCTTTCTTT
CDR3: CASSIAWGQGATEAFF

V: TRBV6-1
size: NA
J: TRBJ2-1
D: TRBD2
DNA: TGTGCCAGCAGTGACGGTGGGACTAGCTCCTACAATGAGCAGTTCTTC
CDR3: CASSDGGTSSYNEQFF

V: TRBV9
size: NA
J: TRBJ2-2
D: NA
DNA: TGTGCCAGCAGCGTTAGATCCACAGCGAACACCGGGGAGCTGTTTTTT
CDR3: CASSVRSTANTGELFF

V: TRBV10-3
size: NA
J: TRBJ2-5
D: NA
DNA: TGTGCCATCAGTGACAGTCGAGAGACCCAGTACTTC
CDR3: CAISDSRETQYF

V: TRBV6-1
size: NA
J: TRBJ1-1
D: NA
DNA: TGTGCCAGCAGTGAAGTGGCGGGCACTGAAGCTTTCTTT
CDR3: CASSEVAGTEAFF

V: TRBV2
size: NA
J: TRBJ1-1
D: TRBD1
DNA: TGTGCCAGCAGTGATCGGACAGGGATCACTGAAGCTTTCTTT
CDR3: CASSDRTGITEAFF

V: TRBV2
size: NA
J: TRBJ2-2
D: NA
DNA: TGTGCCAGCAGCCCTCGAGAAGCGCGGGAGCTGTTTTTT
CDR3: CASSPREARELFF

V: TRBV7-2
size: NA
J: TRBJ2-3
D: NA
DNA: TGTGCCAGCAGCGGGACAAGGTCCACAGATACGCAGTATTTT
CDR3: CASSGTRSTDTQYF

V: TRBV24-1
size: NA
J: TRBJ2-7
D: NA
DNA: TGTGCCATCCTCTTCTCTGGGCCTCCTTACGAGCAGTACTTC
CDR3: CAILFSGPPYEQYF

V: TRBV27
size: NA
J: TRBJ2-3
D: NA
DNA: TGTGCCAGCAGGACTTCAGGGCGGGATACGCAGTATTTT
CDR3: CASRTSGRDTQYF

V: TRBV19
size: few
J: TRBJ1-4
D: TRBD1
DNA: TGTGCCAGCAAGGACAGGGGGAACGCTAATGAAAAACTGTTTTTT
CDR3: CASKDRGNANEKLFF

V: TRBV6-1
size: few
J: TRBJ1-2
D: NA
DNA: TGTGCCAGCAGTGAACGCCCAGCCAGCTATGGCTACACCTTC
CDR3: CASSERPASYGYTF

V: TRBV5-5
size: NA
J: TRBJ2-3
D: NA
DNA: TGTGCCAGCAGCTTGGATCGGCCCACAGATACGCAGTATTTT
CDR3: CASSLDRPTDTQYF

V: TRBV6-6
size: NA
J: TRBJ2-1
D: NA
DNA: TGTGCCAGCAGTTACTCGACTGGCGGTGAGCAGTTCTTC
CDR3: CASSYSTGGEQFF

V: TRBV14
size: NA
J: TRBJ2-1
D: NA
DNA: TGTGCCAGCAGCCCTTTGGTGGGGGGCCGCTACAATGAGCAGTTCTTC
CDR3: CASSPLVGGRYNEQFF

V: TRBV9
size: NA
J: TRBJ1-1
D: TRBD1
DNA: TGTGCCAGCAGCGTAGGGGCAGGGGGTGGAGTAGCTGAAGCTTTCTTT
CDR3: CASSVGAGGGVAEAFF

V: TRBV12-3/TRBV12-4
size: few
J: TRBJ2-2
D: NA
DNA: TGTGCCAGCAGTAGAGAGGACACCGGGGAGCTGTTTTTT
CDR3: CASSREDTGELFF

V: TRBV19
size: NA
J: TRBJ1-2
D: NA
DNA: TGTGCCAGTAGTATTGCGGCGACAACTAACTATGGCTACACCTTC
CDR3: CASSIAATTNYGYTF

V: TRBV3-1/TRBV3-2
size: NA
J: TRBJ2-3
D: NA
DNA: TGTGCCAGCGCCGCGACCAGTGATACGCAGTATTTT
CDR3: CASAATSDTQYF

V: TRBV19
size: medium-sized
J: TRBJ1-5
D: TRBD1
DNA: TGTGCCAGTAGTGGGACAGGGGGGCAGCCCCAGCATTTT
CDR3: CASSGTGGQPQHF

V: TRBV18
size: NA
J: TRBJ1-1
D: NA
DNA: TGTGCCAGCTCATCGGACAGAAACACTGAAGCTTTCTTT
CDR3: CASSSDRNTEAFF

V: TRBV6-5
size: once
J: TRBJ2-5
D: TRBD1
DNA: TGTGCCAGCTTTCGGACAGGCGCTGAGACCCAGTACTTC
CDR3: CASFRTGAETQYF

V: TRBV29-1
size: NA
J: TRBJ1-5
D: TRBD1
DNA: TGCAGCGTCGGACAGGGGTGGGATCAGCCCCAGCATTTT
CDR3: CSVGQGWDQPQHF

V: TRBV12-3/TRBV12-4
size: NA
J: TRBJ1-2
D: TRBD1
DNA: TGTGCCAGCAGTTTAAGGGGACAGCAAGGCTACACCTTC
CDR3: CASSLRGQQGYTF

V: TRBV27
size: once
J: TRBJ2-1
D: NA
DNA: TGTGCCAGCAGTTTAGGGGGGACAGTGTCTATGGGCTCCTACAATGAGCAGTTCTTC
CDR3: CASSLGGTVSMGSYNEQFF

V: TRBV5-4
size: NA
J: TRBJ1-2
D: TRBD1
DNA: TGTGCCAGCAGCACCCGGGGACAGCATTATGGCTACACCTTC
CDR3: CASSTRGQHYGYTF

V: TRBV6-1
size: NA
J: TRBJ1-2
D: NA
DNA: TGTGCCAGCAGTGAAGAAGGGGTCTATGGCTACACCTTC
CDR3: CASSEEGVYGYTF

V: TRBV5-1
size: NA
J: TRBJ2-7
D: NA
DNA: TGCGCCAGCAGCTTGGAGGGCAGGGGGGTTGTCGAGCAGTACTTC
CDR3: CASSLEGRGVVEQYF

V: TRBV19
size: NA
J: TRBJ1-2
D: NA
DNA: TGTGCCAGTAGTATATCCCGGGATGGTGGCTACACCTTC
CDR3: CASSISRDGGYTF

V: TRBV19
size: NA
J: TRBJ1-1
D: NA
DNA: TGTGCCAGTAGTATTTATGTGGACCTGAACACTGAAGCTTTCTTT
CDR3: CASSIYVDLNTEAFF

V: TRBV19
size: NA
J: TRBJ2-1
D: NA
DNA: TGTGCCAGTAGTTATGCGGGCGGGACCCCCTACAATGAGCAGTTCTTC
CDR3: CASSYAGGTPYNEQFF

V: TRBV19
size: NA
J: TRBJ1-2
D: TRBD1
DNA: TGTGCCAGTAGTACTATGGGACAGGGAGGCTATGGCTACACCTTC
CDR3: CASSTMGQGGYGYTF